Described below is a single TCR beta chain sequence and its context. This clone has only a few counts. Its target antigen remains unknown. There are no base qualities to consult, and no much larger clone falls within one base. In total, roughly 670 healthy bone marrow donors made up the cohort. All cohort members were sampled while nominally healthy, although unrecorded immune exposures were likely present. Of the approximately 700 cohort members, 250 to 300 had a positive CMV serostatus and 350 to 450 had a negative one, while no CMV serostatus was recorded for the donor. Each donor provided a peripheral blood sample, and peripheral blood mononuclear cells were used for TCR beta sequencing. The Qiagen DNeasy Blood Extraction Kit was used to extract genomic DNA from the blood cell samples. This specimen comes from a study of cytomegalovirus exposure and HLA in healthy donors (dated by TCRdb to about 2017). About the full investigation: According to an earlier analysis of a few hundred of the donors, roughly 180 million T cells yielded 117 million unique TCR beta sequences and less than 300 Gb of sequence data. Every repertoire in the discovery cohort had been generated on one and the same sequencing platform. To predict cytomegalovirus infection status, the study combined high-throughput TCR immunosequencing, statistical association of individual TCRs with disease status, and machine learning. Typing coverage differed by locus: A, B, C, DRB1 and DQB1 were typed in roughly 620-630 donors, DQA1 in approximately 520, DPA1 in around 600, and DPB1 in approximately 450. In an earlier analysis of 587 of the donors, high-throughput TCR beta sequencing was used to judge whether each TCR beta V gene segment behaved as functional or pseudogenic. Because of strong linkage in the cohort, four or five DR-DQ haplotypes were treated as single units for association and clustering. The study aimed to test whether cataloging public T cell receptors could reveal signatures of past pathogen exposure. Besides the first cohort of 666 subjects, a separate validation cohort made up of over 100 different subjects was used. About 300 gigabases of sequencing data and tens of millions of unique TCR sequences made up an early release that covered 500 to 650 HLA-typed donors. The T cell repertoires of several hundred subjects were profiled by immunosequencing and related to cytomegalovirus serostatus. A later genetic analysis used genome-wide SNP genotypes for 398 of the 666 donors, treating that subset as a discovery cohort. HLA typing included class I and class II loci at four-digit resolution. Among about 390 genotyped donors of the cohort, an average of about 240,000 unique TCR beta nucleotide sequences were sequenced per donor, 15% to 20% of them non-productive. A later analysis re-examined previously published TCR beta repertoires from several hundred donors and added high-resolution HLA genotyping to investigate patterns of TCR occurrence. In the later analysis, no new phenotypic data were used to find candidate immune exposures; instead, reliance was placed on TCR beta sequences and their occurrence across donors. Alongside the repertoire data, information on donor age, sex, ethnicity and CMV serostatus was compiled. The genetic ancestry cluster associated with self-reported Caucasian donors included 81% of the 398 genotyped donors. On the study overall, not on this receptor specifically: Most TCR sequences were observed very rarely across donors, whereas some public TCRs were present in many individuals. A later genetic analysis associated a missense DCLRE1C variant with V-gene and J-gene trimming of TCR beta chains, and an independent cohort replicated the association. Broadly in line with IMGT annotations, most TCR beta V segments showed up in productive rearrangements about 87% or about 30% of the time in an earlier analysis of several hundred of the donors. A later analysis found that most CMV-associated TCR beta chains appeared HLA-restricted, with HLA associations seemingly driven largely by CMV exposure. Linkage disequilibrium might explain the correlated functional status among segregating V segments, but an unknown experimental factor could not be excluded. When HLA alleles, especially DR and DQ, strongly co-occurred, TCR associations were difficult to assign to individual alleles. Roughly uniform sequencing depth across donors was assumed in presence/absence analyses, although this assumption may not hold. A later analysis reported that several top co-occurrence clusters appeared linked to parvovirus B19, influenza, CMV and Epstein-Barr virus. Compared with equally common non-associated chains, HLA-associated TCR beta chains in a later analysis were more clonally expanded and had lower generation probabilities. In a later analysis, around 17,000 TCR beta sequences were associated with specific HLA alleles at a false discovery rate of 0.05. In both the original and validation cohorts, the classifier was reported to diagnose cytomegalovirus status with high specificity and sensitivity. In the study, some 160 TCR beta chains were listed as associated with cytomegalovirus. It was suggested by the authors that the approach could potentially be generalized to other disease states and immunological phenotypes. According to a later analysis, TCR association rates differed among HLA loci, with DRB1 alleles showing the most associated TCRs and HLA-C alleles showing the fewest. A later genetic analysis reported fewer N-insertions in productive TCRs among donors in an Asian-associated ancestry cluster than the 666-donor mean. A cluster of highly shared sequence variants was judged likely to be a technical artifact of the sequencing pipeline. Three of the identified cytomegalovirus-associated TCR beta chains were confirmed in vitro to be specific for cytomegalovirus antigens. In this cohort, only TCR beta chains were sequenced, and detectable features were limited by the absence of alpha or paired-chain data. CMV serostatus was the only immune exposure information available for the cohort. Because some donors lacked HLA typing at each locus, the association tests relied only on the typed subset. A further reported finding was that TCR beta sequences accurately predicted the HLA-A and HLA-B alleles for most subjects in the first cohort. Because counts were too low, some 17 rarely observed V segments, including chromosome 9 orphons, were left out of the earlier analysis of about 620 of the donors. Because the 87-base-pair reads could not distinguish some IMGT-functional V segments, including TRBV6-2 and TRBV6-3, those segments were excluded.

From the germline V gene (reference sequence), CDR1 is SGHNT and CDR2 is YYREEE. The CDR3 goes from the cysteine to the phenylalanine over 16 residues. Of all the DNA, just the CDR3 is kept, 48 bases in frame from base 1. Trimming removed 4 bases from V and 5 bases from J; the gene matches leave 11 bases unexplained. Preparation of the library involved the immunoSEQ multiplex PCR assay. The multiplex PCR relied on a mix of 60 forward primers for TCR Vbeta segments and 13 reverse primers for TCR Jbeta segments. The CDR3 region of rearranged TCR beta genes was amplified from genomic DNA by a multiplex PCR assay. The Illumina HiSeq System was used to sequence the amplified TCR beta libraries as 87-base-pair reads. From the authors' description of their analysis: In a later analysis, approximately 74 million unique TCR beta chains were counted across the roughly 610 repertoires, and some 10 million of these chains were shared by at least two donors. A nearest-neighbor algorithm error-corrected the raw reads and collapsed the reads into unique sequences, merging closely related sequences to remove PCR and sequencing errors. Alignment of CDR3 sequences to IMGT reference sequences was used to assign V, D and J gene segments. Each retained sequence needed at least a six-nucleotide match to both a V gene segment and a J gene segment. A rearrangement counted as productive if the CDR3 had no stop codons and remained in frame with V and J, and every other rearrangement counted as non-productive. Following IMGT convention, CDR3 was defined as the stretch from the second conserved V-encoded cysteine up to the conserved J-encoded phenylalanine. The earlier analysis of about 570 of the donors excluded any sequence lacking an unambiguous match to a single V gene segment. An earlier analysis of fewer than 750 of the donors called V segments functional above 56.7% productive rearrangements and segregating when the between-donor standard deviation exceeded 5%. A statistical classification framework was developed to diagnose cytomegalovirus status using the catalog of TCR beta chain sequences. A later analysis assigned V and J genes by comparing TCR nucleotide sequences with IMGT/GENE-DB human TR gene sequences. A later analysis assigned CDR3 sequences and most-parsimonious VDJ recombination scenarios with the TCRdist pipeline. In a later analysis, each TCR beta chain was defined by its CDR3 amino acid sequence together with its V-gene family, and reads without a unique V-gene family were excluded. In a later analysis, fewer than 600 highly shared, low-generation-probability nucleotide sequences were removed to address suspected cross-contamination and a sequencing artifact. For each public chain, a later analysis derived a clonal expansion index from normalized ranks of inferred template counts within each repertoire. In a later analysis, generation probabilities were computed using a VDJ recombination model fitted to out-of-frame rearrangements, and the results were checked against IGoR. Hypergeometric tests were used in a later analysis to score TCR-TCR, TCR-HLA and TCR-CMV co-occurrence, with a repertoire-size bias correction applied to the TCR pairs. To estimate false discovery rates, a later analysis permuted the HLA or CMV assignments 20 times. In a later analysis, co-occurring TCRs were grouped using DBSCAN, with TCRdist sequence similarity added in when clustering inside HLA-allele-positive subsets. Repertoires with fewer than 30,000 or more than 120,000 public chains were left out of co-occurrence clustering, as were roughly five repertoires with anomalous nucleotide sharing. TCRdb provides this immuneACCESS table in a form limited to in-frame rearrangements. Some clones are lacking; in checked studies, under half of them reflect an unresolved V gene, and why the rest are absent is not known. The V and J calls and clone size come from that table; D and trimming were worked out from the DNA. This sample has some 140,000 clones in its table, and roughly 70% of those were observed once. The top ten constitute about 1.5% of the sample.

This chain is built from TRBV5-4 and TRBJ2-7; TRBD2 aligns with 11 central bases. The specimen was PBMCs. The origin of this receptor is a human donor in good health. The sequenced DNA is TGTGCCAGCAGCCCCAATAGCGGGAGGGGTTTTAACGAGCAGTACTTC. Translated, this is CASSPNSGRGFNEQYF.